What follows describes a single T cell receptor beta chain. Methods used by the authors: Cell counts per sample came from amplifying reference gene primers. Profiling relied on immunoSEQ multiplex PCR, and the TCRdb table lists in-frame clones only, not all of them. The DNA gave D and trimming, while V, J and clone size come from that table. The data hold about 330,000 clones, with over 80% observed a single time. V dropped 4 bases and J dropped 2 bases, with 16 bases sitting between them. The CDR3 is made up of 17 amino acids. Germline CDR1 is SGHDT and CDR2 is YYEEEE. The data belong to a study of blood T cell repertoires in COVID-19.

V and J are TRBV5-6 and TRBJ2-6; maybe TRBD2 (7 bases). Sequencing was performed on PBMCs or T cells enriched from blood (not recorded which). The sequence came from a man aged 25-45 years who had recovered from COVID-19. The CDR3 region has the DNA TGTGCCAGCAGCCGGAGGGGGGGTTTGGCTGGGGCCAACGTCCTGACTTTC. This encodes CASSRRGGLAGANVLTF.